Listed here are 3 T cell receptor beta chains from one sample, sequenced in a study of T cells in Graves' hyperthyroidism and ophthalmopathy. There were TCR beta CDR3 regions amplified from RNA transcripts. The TCR CDR3 was amplified in a first-round RT-PCR using the HTBI primer set. TCRdb fed the multiplex PCR reads into MiXCR, producing one record per CDR3 protein. The sample yields fewer than 400,000 distinct CDR3 sequences, roughly 14% seen once. The sample was blood. The receptors stem from a woman in her late teens or twenties with Graves' hyperthyroidism that later progressed to Graves' ophthalmopathy.

This clonotype occurred a few times. The rearrangement joins TRBV20-1 to TRBJ2-2; 9 nucleotides agree with TRBD2. The J segment lost 7 bases and the V segment lost 5 bases, leaving 14 bases of the junction unmatched. Germline V CDR1 and CDR2: DFQATT, SNEGSKA (reference sequence). This CDR3 contains 16 residues. CDR3 DNA sequence: TGCAGTGCTCCCCGAAAGAGAGCGGGAGGTATCGGGGAGCTGTTTTTT. It translates to CSAPRKRAGGIGELFF.

Regarding this clonotype: A junction boundary mismatches the germline segment, possibly from a read error. The chain recombines TRBV10-2 with TRBJ2-5, with TRBD2 identical over 10 bases. CDR1 and CDR2 (germline): WSHSY, SAAADI. The CDR3 is 14 amino acids. CDR3 DNA: TGCGCCAGCAGGTTAGCGGGGGGAGGAGAGACCCGGTACTTC. This sequence encodes CASRLAGGGETRYF.

This clonotype was counted a few times. The chain links TRBV25-1 to TRBJ2-2, with D maybe TRBD2 (6 bases). The CDR3 totals 11 residues. CDR1 and CDR2 from the germline V gene are MGHDK and SYGVNS. V lost 11 bases and J lost 3, with 7 bases in between. The CDR3 is CAAGYTGELFF. The CDR3 coding sequence is TGTGCCGCGGGATACACCGGGGAGCTGTTTTTT.